One and the same sample provided the 14 T cell receptor beta chains below, sequenced in a study of T cell clonality in common variable immunodeficiency (dated by TCRdb to the mid-2010s). Points the paper makes about the study in general: CVID TCRbeta sequences reportedly showed fewer deletions and N-nucleotide insertions and lacked highly modified clones with 13 or more V deletions.

Preparation of the library involved the immunoSEQ multiplex PCR assay. The clones in this table, taken by TCRdb from immuneACCESS, are in-frame only. Not every clone is retained; where verified, under half of the shortfall comes from an unresolved V gene, and the cause of the rest is unknown. This sample shows around 25,000 clones, and none of them turns up only once. The ten top clones hold about 24% of the sample. Their cognate antigens are unknown. The sample consisted of peripheral blood mononuclear cells. These receptor sequences come from a human donor with common variable immunodeficiency.

This clone came up many times. The sequenced fragment ends 3 residues before the CDR3 boundary, so the rest is inferred from the germline J gene. This rearrangement joins TRBV19 to TRBJ2-2, with 10 bases that match TRBD1. The trim removed 1 base at V and 5 bases at J, leaving 7 bases unmatched. The CDR3 length is 17 residues. Germline V gene lookup returns CDR1 LNHDA and CDR2 SQIVND (reference sequence). The sequenced part of the CDR3 DNA is TGTGCCAGTAGTATAGGGAGGGGACAGGGGTATACCGGGGAG. Translating gives CASSIGRGQGYTGE. The complete CDR3 sequence is CASSIGRGQGYTGELFF.

This clone was recorded many times. The read ends 3 residues shy of where the CDR3 ends; the end is completed using the germline J gene. The chain recombines TRBV18 with TRBJ1-1; D not resolved. This CDR3 has 14 residues. CDR1 is KGHSH, CDR2 LQKENI, per germline. Trimming cost V 2 bases and J 0 bases, with 7 bases left between them. Partial CDR3 DNA: TGTGCCAGCTCACCAGAGACTTTGAACACTGAA. It is translated as CASSPETLNTE. The full CDR3 is CASSPETLNTEAFF. Complete variable domain (other parts from reference TRBV18 and TRBJ1-1): NAGVMQNPRHLVRRRGQEARLRCSPMKGHSHVYWYRQLPEEGLKFMVYLQKENIIDESGMPKERFSAEFPKEGPSILRIQQVVRGDSAAYFCASSPETLNTEAFFGQGTRLTVV.

This clone was detected ten times or more. The CDR3 goes on 3 residues after the read ends, and that part is filled in from the germline J gene. This sequence joins TRBV20-1 and TRBJ1-2, with 8 bases aligning to TRBD1. V lost 2 bases and J lost 4; bases outside the gene matches: 9. This CDR3 is 15 amino acids long. Germline CDR1 reads DFQATT; CDR2 reads SNEGSKA (reference sequence). CDR3 bases read: TGCAGTGCTAGACGTACAGGGGGGAAGGGCTATGGC. Protein product: CSARRTGGKGYG. The full CDR3 sequence reads CSARRTGGKGYGYTF.

This clone was seen repeatedly, ten times or more. The read gets to within 3 residues of the CDR3 end, and the germline J gene fills in the rest. The rearrangement joins TRBV18 to TRBJ2-7; D possibly uses TRBD1 or TRBD2 (5 bases each). V was trimmed by 3 bases and J by 3 bases, leaving 9 bases between them. This CDR3 is 13 amino acids long. Germline assignment: CDR1 KGHSH and CDR2 LQKENI. The CDR3 here is CASSPERGYEQYF. CDR3 DNA, as far as it was read: TGTGCCAGCTCACCGGAGAGGGGCTACGAG.

Ten or more counts support this clone. Read sequence stops 3 residues before the CDR3 end, and the germline J gene provides the missing end. The chain recombines TRBV18 with TRBJ2-2; TRBD2 matches 9 bases. Per germline, CDR1 KGHSH and CDR2 LQKENI. This CDR3 has 16 amino acids. The trim removed 3 bases at V and 3 bases at J, leaving 5 bases unmatched. Here the CDR3 reads CASSPRVAGDTGELFF. Partial CDR3 DNA: TGTGCCAGCTCACCGCGGGTAGCGGGAGACACCGGGGAG.

This clone was recorded at least ten times. The observed sequence ends 3 residues before the CDR3 terminus, with the missing tail filled in from the germline J gene. The chain couples TRBV18 to TRBJ2-1; 11 nucleotides line up with TRBD2. Germline V gene data show CDR1 as KGHSH and CDR2 as LQKENI. CDR3 length: 16 residues. The V segment lost 0 bases and the J segment 2 bases; nucleotides outside the gene matches: 0. CDR3 protein: CASSPPGLAAYNEQFF. The sequenced part of the CDR3 DNA is TGTGCCAGCTCACCACCGGGACTAGCGGCCTACAATGAG.

This clone was counted ten times or more. The read falls 3 residues short of the CDR3 end, and the missing part is taken from the germline J gene. The chain couples TRBV7-8 to TRBJ2-7; maybe TRBD1 (6 bases). In germline, CDR1 is SGHVS, CDR2 FQNEAQ. The V and J ends lost 5 bases and 3 bases respectively, with 17 bases between them. The CDR3 spans 15 residues. Partial CDR3 DNA: TGTGCCAGCAGCCCCAGGGGTTCAACCTACTACGAG. This gives the protein CASSPRGSTYYE. The whole CDR3 sequence is CASSPRGSTYYEQYF.

This clone has at least ten counts. The read finishes 3 residues shy of the CDR3 end, and the germline J gene is used to complete it. The rearrangement links TRBV5-6 to TRBJ2-3, with a tentative D call TRBD2 (6 bases). The CDR3 length is 14 residues. The germline V and J ends were trimmed by 5 bases and 6 bases, with 16 bases remaining between them. CDR1 is SGHDT, CDR2 YYEEEE, per germline. The CDR3 DNA, read in part, is TGTGCCAGCAGTTTACCCCGGGCGGGGGATACG. This codes for CASSLPRAGDT. The whole CDR3 sequence is CASSLPRAGDTQYF.

This clone was counted at least ten times. CDR3 bases read: TGTGCCAGCAGCTTGGGAGCGCCTAGGAACGGC. Protein: CASSLGAPRNG. The full CDR3 sequence reads CASSLGAPRNGYTF. This chain uses TRBV5-6 with TRBJ1-2; D gene ambiguous. The read gets to within 3 residues of the CDR3 end, and the germline J gene fills in the rest. This CDR3 contains 14 residues. Germline assignment: CDR1 SGHDT and CDR2 YYEEEE.

This clone showed up just a few times. The sequenced fragment ends 3 residues before the CDR3 boundary, so the rest is inferred from the germline J gene. The chain couples TRBV6-1 to TRBJ2-3; 12 nucleotides agree with TRBD2. CDR1 is MNHNS and CDR2 is SASEGT in the germline V gene. CDR3 size: 16 residues. The V and J ends lost 2 bases and 5 bases, in that order; junction bases with no gene match: 5. Incomplete CDR3 DNA: TGTGCCAGCAGTGAACAACTAGCGGGGGGCCAAGATACG. Protein sequence: CASSEQLAGGQDT. The CDR3 as a whole reads CASSEQLAGGQDTQYF.

This clone was seen repeatedly, ten times or more. The read is 3 residues too short to cover the CDR3 end, so that end is filled in from the germline J gene. This chain connects TRBV14 to TRBJ2-2; a weak D match, TRBD2 (7 bases). The germline V gene has CDR1 SGHDN and CDR2 FVKESK. This CDR3 comprises 14 residues. Deletions cut 6 bases from V and 5 bases from J, with 13 bases between. The CDR3 loop is CASRWEGGTGELFF. Partial CDR3 DNA: TGTGCCAGCAGGTGGGAGGGGGGGACCGGGGAG.

This clone was found many times. The read stops 3 residues short of the end of the CDR3; the missing end is completed from the germline J gene. The chain is built from TRBV19 and TRBJ1-6; 10 bases line up with TRBD1. Germline trimming cut 10 bases from V and 2 bases from J; bases unmatched to any gene: 17. The CDR3 runs 19 residues. Germline assignment: CDR1 LNHDA and CDR2 SQIVND (reference sequence). CDR3 in amino acids: CATLEPGQGLSAYNSPLHF. The sequenced part of the CDR3 DNA is TGTGCCACCTTGGAACCGGGACAGGGGTTGTCCGCCTATAATTCACCC. The full variable domain, rest sourced from reference TRBV19 and TRBJ1-6, is DGGITQSPKYLFRKEGQNVTLSCEQNLNHDAMYWYRQDPGQGLRLIYYSQIVNDFQKGDIAEGYSVSREKKESFPLTVTSAQKNPTAFYLCATLEPGQGLSAYNSPLHFGNGTRLTVT.

This clone showed up many times. The read comes to an end 3 residues before the CDR3 does, leaving the germline J gene to fill in the end. J is TRBJ2-2 and V is TRBV5-1; D is unresolved. Germline CDR1 and CDR2: SGHRS and YFSETQ. CDR3 length: 15 amino acids. V dropped 3 bases and J dropped 3 bases, with 12 bases sitting between them. The CDR3 sequence is CASSYLYEDTGELFF. CDR3 DNA, as far as it was read: TGCGCCAGCAGCTACCTCTACGAAGACACCGGGGAG.

Details on this clone: The CDR3 is cut off 3 residues early in the read; its end comes from the germline J gene. This chain joins TRBV7-6 and TRBJ2-3, with TRBD2 identical over 7 bases. CDR1 and CDR2 (germline): SGHVS, FNYEAQ. J was trimmed by 0 bases and V by 5 bases; bases with no gene match: 5. The CDR3 sequence is 15 residues long. Partial CDR3 DNA: TGTGCCAGCAGCCCGTGGGGGGGTAGCACAGATACG. It translates to CASSPWGGSTDT. The entire CDR3 reads CASSPWGGSTDTQYF.